The text below deals with one T cell receptor (beta chain). Enrolment of Seattle patients took place during active infection, and they were followed longitudinally. This sample stems from a study of blood T cell repertoires in COVID-19. The wider study: The origin of the acute and convalescent COVID-19 samples was the United States, Italy and Spain. Sources were T cells, B-cell-depleted T cells, or PBMCs; the material itself was cDNA or gDNA.

Authors' methods: From reference gene primer amplification, estimates of nucleated cell counts were derived. Method: immunoSEQ multiplex PCR; TCRdb's copy keeps in-frame clones and lacks some. V, J and clone size reflect that table, while D and trimming were determined from the DNA. The table has 540,000 or so clones, around nine tenths seen once. This CDR3 region has 12 residues. Trimming shortened V by 5 bases and J by 4 bases, and 9 bases separated the two germline ends. CDR1 and CDR2 from the germline V gene are SGHRS and YFSETQ. The sequence was collected from a woman in her forties or fifties with COVID-19, enrolled during active disease. This chain connects TRBV5-1 to TRBJ1-2; unclear D gene. Specimen: peripheral blood. The CDR3: CASRAQVYGYTF. In nucleotides, the CDR3 is TGCGCCAGCAGGGCCCAGGTCTATGGCTACACCTTC.